A single TCR beta chain is shown here with its context. Its antigen remains unknown. As to treatment: approximately nine-day PBMC culture with coronavirus spike peptide pools or control peptides (ViraFEST assay). Scientists ran DNA taken from cultured CD4+ T cells through the Oncomine TCR Beta short-read assay for sequencing. Genomic DNA from cultured CD4+ T cells was extracted. Using its own MiXCR run on the PCR reads, TCRdb lists one record per CDR3 protein. The sample consists of just under 20,000 distinct CDR3 sequences, roughly half of them appearing once. This sample was taken from a study of vaccination and CD4 T cells after COVID-19. The CDR3 consists of 14 residues. CDR1 is SGHTA and CDR2 is FQGNSA in the germline V gene. Trimming at V came to 4 bases and at J to 8 bases, leaving 2 bases not matched to a gene.

This chain links TRBV7-2 with TRBJ2-1; 13 bases align to TRBD2. The TCR comes from a human donor who had recovered from COVID-19. This material consisted of CD4+ T cells from blood, cultured in vitro, taken before SARS-CoV-2 vaccination. DNA for the CDR3: TGTGCCAGCAGCTCACTAGCGGGAGGGTATGAGCAGTTCTTC. Protein: CASSSLAGGYEQFF.